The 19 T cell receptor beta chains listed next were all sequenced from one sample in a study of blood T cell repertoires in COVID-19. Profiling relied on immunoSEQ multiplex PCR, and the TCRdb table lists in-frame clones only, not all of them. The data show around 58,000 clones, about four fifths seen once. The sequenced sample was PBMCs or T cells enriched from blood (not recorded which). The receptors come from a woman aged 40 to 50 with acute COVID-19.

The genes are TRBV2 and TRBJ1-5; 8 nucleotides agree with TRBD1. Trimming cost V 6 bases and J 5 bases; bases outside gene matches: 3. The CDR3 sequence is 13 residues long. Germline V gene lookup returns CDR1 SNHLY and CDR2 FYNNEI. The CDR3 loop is CASRDRAYQPQHF. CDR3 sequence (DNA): TGTGCCAGCAGGGACAGGGCCTATCAGCCCCAGCATTTT.

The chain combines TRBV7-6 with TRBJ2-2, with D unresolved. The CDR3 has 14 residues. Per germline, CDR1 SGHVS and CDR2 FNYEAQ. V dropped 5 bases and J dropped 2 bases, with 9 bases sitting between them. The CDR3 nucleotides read TGTGCCAGCAGCGACAACGGCAACACCGGGGAGCTGTTTTTT. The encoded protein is CASSDNGNTGELFF.

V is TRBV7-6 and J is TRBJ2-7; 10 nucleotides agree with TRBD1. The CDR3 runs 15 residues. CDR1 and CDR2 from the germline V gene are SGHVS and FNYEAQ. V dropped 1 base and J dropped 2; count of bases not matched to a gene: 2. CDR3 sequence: CASSLVGQGAYEQYF. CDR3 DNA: TGTGCCAGCAGCTTAGTTGGACAGGGGGCCTACGAGCAGTACTTC.

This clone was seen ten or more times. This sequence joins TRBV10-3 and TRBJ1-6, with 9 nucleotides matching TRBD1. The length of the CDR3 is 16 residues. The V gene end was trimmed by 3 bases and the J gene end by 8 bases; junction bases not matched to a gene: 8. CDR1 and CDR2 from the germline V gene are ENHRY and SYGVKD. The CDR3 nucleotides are TGTGCCATCAGTGAAGGCGGAGGGACAGGGTATTCACCCCTCCACTTT. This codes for CAISEGGGTGYSPLHF.

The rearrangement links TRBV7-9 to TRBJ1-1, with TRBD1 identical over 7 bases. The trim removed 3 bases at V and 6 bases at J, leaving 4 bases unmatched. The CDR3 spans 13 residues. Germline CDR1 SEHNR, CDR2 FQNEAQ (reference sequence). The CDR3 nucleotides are TGTGCCAGCAGCTTTCCCGGACAGGCTGAAGCTTTCTTT. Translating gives CASSFPGQAEAFF.

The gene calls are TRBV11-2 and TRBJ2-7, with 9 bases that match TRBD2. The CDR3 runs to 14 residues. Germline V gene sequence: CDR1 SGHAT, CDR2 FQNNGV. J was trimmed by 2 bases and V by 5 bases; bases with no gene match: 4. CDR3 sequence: CASSSSGRAYEQYF. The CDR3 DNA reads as TGTGCCAGCAGCAGTAGCGGGAGAGCCTACGAGCAGTACTTC.

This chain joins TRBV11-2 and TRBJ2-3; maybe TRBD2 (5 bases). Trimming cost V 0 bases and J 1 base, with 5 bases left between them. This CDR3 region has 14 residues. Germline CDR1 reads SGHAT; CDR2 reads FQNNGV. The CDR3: CASSLERGTDTQYF. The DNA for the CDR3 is TGTGCCAGCAGCTTAGAGAGGGGCACAGATACGCAGTATTTT.

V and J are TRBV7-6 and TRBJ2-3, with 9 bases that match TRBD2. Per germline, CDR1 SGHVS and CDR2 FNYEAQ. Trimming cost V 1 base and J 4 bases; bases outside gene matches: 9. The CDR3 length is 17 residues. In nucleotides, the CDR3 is TGTGCCAGCAGCTTAGTCCTTGGCGGGGGGGCGCCAGATACGCAGTATTTT. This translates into CASSLVLGGGAPDTQYF. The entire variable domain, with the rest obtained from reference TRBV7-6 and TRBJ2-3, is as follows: GAGVSQSPRYKVTKRGQDVALRCDPISGHVSLYWYRQALGQGPEFLTYFNYEAQQDKSGLPNDRFSAERPEGSISTLTIQRTEQRDSAMYRCASSLVLGGGAPDTQYFGPGTRLTVL.

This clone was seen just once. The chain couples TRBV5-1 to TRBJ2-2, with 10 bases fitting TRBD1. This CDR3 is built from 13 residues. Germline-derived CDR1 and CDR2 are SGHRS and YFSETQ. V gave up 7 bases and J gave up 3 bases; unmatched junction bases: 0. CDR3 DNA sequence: TGCGCCAGCGGGACAGGGGACACCGGGGAGCTGTTTTTT. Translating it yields CASGTGDTGELFF.

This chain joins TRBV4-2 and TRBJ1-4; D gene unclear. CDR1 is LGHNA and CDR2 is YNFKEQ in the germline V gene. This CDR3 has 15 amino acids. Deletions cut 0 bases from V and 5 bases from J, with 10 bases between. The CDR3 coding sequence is TGTGCCAGCAGCCAAGATCCGGGGATGAATGAAAAACTGTTTTTT. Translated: CASSQDPGMNEKLFF.

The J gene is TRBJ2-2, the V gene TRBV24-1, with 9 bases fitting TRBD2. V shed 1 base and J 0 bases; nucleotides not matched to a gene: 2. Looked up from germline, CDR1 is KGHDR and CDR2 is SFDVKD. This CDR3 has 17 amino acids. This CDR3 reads CATSDLPSGTNTGELFF. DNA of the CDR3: TGTGCCACCAGTGATTTACCTAGCGGGACGAACACCGGGGAGCTGTTTTTT.

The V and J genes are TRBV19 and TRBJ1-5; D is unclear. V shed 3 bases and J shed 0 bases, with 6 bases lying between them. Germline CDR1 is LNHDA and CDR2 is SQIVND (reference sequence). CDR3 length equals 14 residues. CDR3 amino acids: CASSIVYSNQPQHF. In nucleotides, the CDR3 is TGTGCCAGTAGTATTGTTTATAGCAATCAGCCCCAGCATTTT.

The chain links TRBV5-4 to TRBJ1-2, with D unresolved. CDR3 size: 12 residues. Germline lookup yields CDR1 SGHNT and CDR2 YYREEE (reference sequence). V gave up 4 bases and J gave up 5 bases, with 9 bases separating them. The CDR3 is CASSDTDYGYTF. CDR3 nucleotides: TGTGCCAGCAGCGACACAGATTATGGCTACACCTTC.

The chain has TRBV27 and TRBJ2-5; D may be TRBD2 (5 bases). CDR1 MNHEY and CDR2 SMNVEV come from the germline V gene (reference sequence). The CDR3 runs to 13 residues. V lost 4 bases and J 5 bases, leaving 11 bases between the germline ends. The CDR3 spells CASSSSSRETQYF. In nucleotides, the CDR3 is TGTGCCAGCAGTTCTTCTAGCCGTGAGACCCAGTACTTC.

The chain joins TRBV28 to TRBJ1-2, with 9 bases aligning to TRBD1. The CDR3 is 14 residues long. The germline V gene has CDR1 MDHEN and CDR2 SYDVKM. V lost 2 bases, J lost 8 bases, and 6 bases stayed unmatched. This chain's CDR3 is CASSLLQGAEGYTF. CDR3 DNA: TGTGCCAGCAGTTTACTACAGGGGGCAGAGGGCTACACCTTC.

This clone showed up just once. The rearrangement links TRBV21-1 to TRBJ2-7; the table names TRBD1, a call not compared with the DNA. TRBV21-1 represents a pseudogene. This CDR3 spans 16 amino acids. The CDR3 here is CASSPPGQDSSYEQYF. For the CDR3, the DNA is TGTGCCAGCAGCCCGCCCGGACAGGATTCCTCCTACGAGCAGTACTTC.

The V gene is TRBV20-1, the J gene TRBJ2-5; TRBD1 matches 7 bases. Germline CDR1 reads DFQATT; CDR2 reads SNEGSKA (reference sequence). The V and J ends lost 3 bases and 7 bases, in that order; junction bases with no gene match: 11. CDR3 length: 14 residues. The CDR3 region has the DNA TGCAGTGCTAGTCCCCGACAGGGAATAGGGACCCAGTACTTC. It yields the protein CSASPRQGIGTQYF.

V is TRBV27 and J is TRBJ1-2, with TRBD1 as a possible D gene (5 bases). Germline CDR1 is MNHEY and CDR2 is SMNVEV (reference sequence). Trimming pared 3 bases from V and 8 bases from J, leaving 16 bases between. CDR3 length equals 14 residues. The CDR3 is CASSFREGAGGYTF. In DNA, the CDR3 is TGTGCCAGCAGTTTCCGGGAAGGGGCGGGGGGCTACACCTTC.

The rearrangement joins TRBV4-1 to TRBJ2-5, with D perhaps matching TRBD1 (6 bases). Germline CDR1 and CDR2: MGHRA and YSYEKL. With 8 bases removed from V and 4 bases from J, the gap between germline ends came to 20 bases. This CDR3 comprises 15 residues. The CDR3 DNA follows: TGCGCCAGCCGCCGACCCGGAGGCAGGGGAGAGACCCAGTACTTC. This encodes CASRRPGGRGETQYF.